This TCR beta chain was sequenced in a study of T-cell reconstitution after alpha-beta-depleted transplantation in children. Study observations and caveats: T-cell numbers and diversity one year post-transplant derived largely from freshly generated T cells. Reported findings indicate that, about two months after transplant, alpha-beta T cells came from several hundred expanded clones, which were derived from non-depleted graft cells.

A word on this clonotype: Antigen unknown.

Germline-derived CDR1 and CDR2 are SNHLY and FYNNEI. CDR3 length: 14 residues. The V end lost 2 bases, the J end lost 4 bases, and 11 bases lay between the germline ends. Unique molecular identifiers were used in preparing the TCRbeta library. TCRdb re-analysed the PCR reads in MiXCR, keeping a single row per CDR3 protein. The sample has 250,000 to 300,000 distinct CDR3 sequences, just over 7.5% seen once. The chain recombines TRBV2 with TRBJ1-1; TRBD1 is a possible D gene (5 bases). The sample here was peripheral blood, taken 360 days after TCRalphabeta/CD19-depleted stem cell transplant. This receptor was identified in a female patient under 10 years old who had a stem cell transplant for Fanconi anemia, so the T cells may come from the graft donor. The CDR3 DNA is TGTGCCAGCAGTGAATCGGGGCCGGGCACTGAAGCTTTCTTT. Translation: CASSESGPGTEAFF.